This TCR beta chain appears in the sequencing data of a study of T cell responses to AZD1222 COVID-19 vaccine (dated by TCRdb to the early 2020s). Background on the whole study: A total of 230 to 250 trial participants underwent TCR sequencing, of whom about 200 had received two doses of AZD1222 and 26 had received two doses of the MenACWY control vaccine. Trial participants were enrolled by age into 18-55, 56-69 and 70-plus year subgroups, with roughly 160, 29 and 62 TCR-sequenced participants respectively. Study-wide findings and limitations: Nearly half of unique spike-specific TCRs reportedly recognized epitopes outside regions mutated in the B.1.351 and B.1.1.7 variants. CD4 TCRs associated with the vaccine covered the entire spike protein, and the dominant responses were in regions 160-218 and 743-854. Because no day 14 peak-response samples were available, repertoires were characterized only after the peak T cell response. Participants were mostly white British and included more females than males, and it was suggested by the authors that clonal diversity may have been underestimated. In the small 56-69-year group, the increase in depth fell short of significance, most likely because of low power. After two AZD1222 doses, both the breadth and the depth of spike-specific TCRs were significantly higher than at day 0 and than in MenACWY recipients. Only five or six AZD1222 recipients were SARS-CoV-2 seropositive at baseline, limiting conclusions about previously exposed vaccinees.

The cysteine opens and the phenylalanine closes a CDR3 of 14 amino acids. The retained sequence is limited to the CDR3, 42 bases, with the frame set at the first base. The germline V gene sets CDR1 to MGHDK and CDR2 to SYGVNS. V was cut back by 5 bases and J by 2 bases, leaving a gap of 13 bases between them. Of note for this clone: Its antigen is not yet known. No clone much larger than this one lies a single base away; base qualities are absent.

The CDR3 regions of human TCRbeta chains were analyzed by immunosequencing. The source study handled its data this way. Repertoire TCRs were matched against a reference library of SARS-CoV-2-specific TCRs generated with the MIRA antigen-specificity platform. Breadth was defined as the fraction of unique TCRs that were SARS-CoV-2-associated. Depth was defined as the fraction of total T cells that were SARS-CoV-2-associated. Using the MIRA data, each spike-specific TCR was mapped to the spike region that the TCR reacts to and placed in a CD4 or CD8 class. Log10-transformed breadth and depth values were compared by one-way ANOVA with Sidak's multiple comparisons tests. TCRdb limited this immuneACCESS table to in-frame rearrangements with V and J called. A share of clones is missing; checked studies link under half to unresolved V genes, and the rest is unexplained. V, J and clone size are taken as reported in that table, and D and trimming were inferred from the DNA itself. The sample includes about 48,000 clones, with about 86% observed a single time. The biggest ten clones account for roughly 6.4% of the sample.

Explained via the paper, the time point label denotes: about 28 days (+/-7) after the second vaccine dose. AZD1222 recipients given second doses at about 4 weeks or at about 12 weeks were pooled, since spike-specific TCR depth and breadth were not found to differ between the two schedules. Samples from vaccinated people were obtained from the UK trials COV001 and COV002, which included a single-blind randomized controlled phase 2/3 trial of AZD1222 (ChAdOx1 nCoV-19) in healthy adults. For TCRbeta chain sequencing, PBMC samples were collected from trial participants at day 0 and at day 28 after the second dose.

This receptor was identified in an adult who received the AZD1222 COVID-19 vaccine. This receptor chain uses TRBV25-1 and TRBJ2-7, with the D gene too uncertain to name. The starting material was peripheral blood, obtained 28 days after the second AZD1222 dose. Here is the DNA: TGTGCCAGCAGTACCCAACACAGAACCTACGAGCAGTACTTC. Its protein is CASSTQHRTYEQYF.